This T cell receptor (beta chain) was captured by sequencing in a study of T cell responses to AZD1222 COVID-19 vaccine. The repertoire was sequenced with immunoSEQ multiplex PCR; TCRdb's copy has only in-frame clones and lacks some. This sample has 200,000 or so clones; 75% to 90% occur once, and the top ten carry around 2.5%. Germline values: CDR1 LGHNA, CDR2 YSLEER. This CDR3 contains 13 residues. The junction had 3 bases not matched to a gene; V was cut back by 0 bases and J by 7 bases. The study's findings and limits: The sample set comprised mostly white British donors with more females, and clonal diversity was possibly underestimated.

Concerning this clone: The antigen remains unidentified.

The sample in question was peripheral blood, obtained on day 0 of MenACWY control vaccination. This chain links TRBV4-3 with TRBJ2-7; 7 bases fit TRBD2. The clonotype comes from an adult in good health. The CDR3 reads CASSQDIGREQYF. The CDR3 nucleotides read TGCGCCAGCAGCCAAGATATCGGGAGGGAGCAGTACTTC.